The TCR beta chain under discussion was sequenced for a study of T cell repertoires in cytomegalovirus infection. Study-wide findings and caveats: The response measured ex vivo was dominated by TCR beta clonotypes (HLA-C-restricted and CMV-specific).

As regards this clonotype: The antigen is not known.

MiXCR, applied by TCRdb to the reads, yields one record per CDR3 protein. The sample includes 110,000 or so distinct CDR3 sequences, around 30% of them seen just once. The source is a human donor in good health (CMV status not recorded). Some clones in this sample may be carry-over from other donors' samples. The material sequenced was CD8+ T cells from cultured PBMCs, taken from culture after CMV antigen stimulation.

CDR3 nucleotides: TGTGCCAGCAGCCCAGGGGGGCCTGAAGCTTTCTTT. Its translation: CASSPGGPEAFF. The rearrangement uses TRBV5-5 and TRBJ1-1; the match to TRBD1 covers 7 bases. Germline assignment: CDR1 SGHKS and CDR2 YYEKEE (reference sequence). V dropped 4 bases and J dropped 6; count of bases not matched to a gene: 3. This CDR3 spans 12 amino acids.